The clone carrying this TCR beta chain was recorded only once. Its antigen is not identified. Between the trimmed V and J ends, which lost 7 bases and 0 bases, there was a span of 10 bases. This CDR3 is built from 14 residues. Germline V lookup: CDR1 LNHDA, CDR2 SQIVND (reference sequence). The PCR contained 60 Vbeta and 13 Jbeta primers. This table comes from immunoSEQ multiplex PCR, and its TCRdb copy is limited to in-frame clones, with some not included. The sample yields roughly 160,000 clones, 75% to 90% seen once. This record belongs to a study of cytomegalovirus exposure and HLA in healthy donors. Study results and caveats: Follow-up analysis later connected one missense variant in DCLRE1C with trimming of TCR beta V- and J-genes.

The chain recombines TRBV19 with TRBJ1-5; D gene unclear. Source material: PBMCs. The sequence derives from a boy between 2 and 10 years old in good health and CMV-seronegative. CDR3 sequence (DNA): TGTGCCAGTATGATGTCCGGTAGCAATCAGCCCCAGCATTTT. This translates into CASMMSGSNQPQHF.